These T cell receptor beta chains were read from a single sample in a study of cytomegalovirus exposure and HLA in healthy donors. Some clones are missing from TCRdb's copy, which holds only in-frame ones; the method was immunoSEQ multiplex PCR. The table includes 90,000 to 150,000 clones, roughly four fifths detected once. The sequencing sample was made of PBMCs. The receptors shown here come from a man aged 50 to 59 in good health and CMV-seropositive. CDR3s include the opening cysteine and the closing phenylalanine or tryptophan. A D gene is named only where the DNA matches it firmly. Rows give clone size only sometimes, using once, few, many, or a class for an expanded clone.

v_call	d_call	clone_size	j_call	cdr3_aa	cdr3_nt
TRBV12-5	-	-	TRBJ1-4	CASGLVYFPGEKFKATNEKLFF	TGTGCTAGTGGTTTGGTATATTTCCCGGGTGAAAAATTCAAAGCAACTAATGAAAAACTGTTTTTT
TRBV14	TRBD1	-	TRBJ1-2	CASRETGQYGYTF	TGTGCCAGCAGGGAGACAGGGCAATATGGCTACACCTTC
TRBV7-2	-	-	TRBJ2-1	CASSFLGQGRDEQFF	TGTGCCAGCAGCTTCTTGGGGCAGGGTCGGGATGAGCAGTTCTTC
TRBV5-4	TRBD2	-	TRBJ2-2	CASSSIVGGPPGELFF	TGTGCCAGCAGCTCTATTGTGGGAGGGCCTCCCGGGGAGCTGTTTTTT
TRBV5-6	TRBD2	-	TRBJ2-7	CASSWTSGSYEQYF	TGTGCCAGCAGCTGGACTAGCGGGAGCTACGAGCAGTACTTC
TRBV6-6	-	-	TRBJ1-5	CASSLPNQPQHF	TGTGCCAGCAGCCTACCCAATCAGCCCCAGCATTTT
TRBV5-4	TRBD2	-	TRBJ2-1	CASSSPGRALDNEQFF	TGTGCCAGCAGTTCACCCGGGAGGGCCCTCGACAATGAGCAGTTCTTC
TRBV28	TRBD1	-	TRBJ2-7	CASSFRGQGVDEQYF	TGTGCCAGCAGTTTCAGGGGACAGGGGGTTGACGAGCAGTACTTC
TRBV19	TRBD2	-	TRBJ2-2	CASSMFRGGRDRELFF	TGTGCCAGTAGTATGTTCCGCGGGGGACGGGACCGGGAGCTGTTTTTT
TRBV19	-	-	TRBJ2-7	CASSIVFAGQNYEQYF	TGTGCCAGTAGTATAGTCTTCGCGGGACAGAACTACGAGCAGTACTTC
TRBV6-5	TRBD2	-	TRBJ2-3	CASKFGGGRGGTQYF	TGTGCCAGCAAGTTCGGGGGGGGGCGAGGTGGTACGCAGTATTTT
TRBV25-1	-	-	TRBJ2-5	CASSEYSGRKETQYF	TGTGCCAGCAGTGAATACAGTGGGCGAAAAGAGACCCAGTACTTC
TRBV5-1	-	-	TRBJ2-2	CASSLGQNTGELFF	TGCGCCAGCAGCTTGGGACAAAACACCGGGGAGCTGTTTTTT
TRBV6-1	-	-	TRBJ1-2	CASSERPVNYGYTF	TGTGCCAGCAGTGAACGTCCGGTGAACTATGGCTACACCTTC
TRBV14	TRBD2	-	TRBJ2-7	CASSQVRGVSYEQYF	TGTGCCAGCAGCCAAGTGCGGGGGGTTTCCTACGAGCAGTACTTC
TRBV11-2	TRBD1	few	TRBJ1-2	CASSPGTVTNYGYTF	TGTGCCAGCAGCCCGGGGACAGTGACTAACTATGGCTACACCTTC
TRBV6-5	TRBD1	-	TRBJ2-3	CASSYSGDSDTQYF	TGTGCCAGCAGTTACTCGGGGGACAGTGATACGCAGTATTTT
TRBV4-2	-	-	TRBJ1-3	CASSQDWVTGSGNTIYF	TGTGCCAGCAGCCAAGATTGGGTGACAGGCTCTGGAAACACCATATATTTT